This T cell receptor (beta chain) comes out of a study of CD8+ T cells in alopecia areata. Points from the study as a whole: Scalp clonality dropped significantly under tofacitinib, as did expanded CD8+ top-100 clones.

As for this clone: The antigen is not known.

Germline V CDR1 and CDR2: MNHNS, SASEGT. The CDR3 is made up of 13 amino acids. The ends were cut back, 10 bases at V and 0 bases at J, with 9 bases in the middle. Treatment described: oral pan-JAK inhibitor, 5-10 mg twice daily. Sequencing relied on a cDNA template that was reverse transcribed from extracted RNA. TCRdb keeps only in-frame clones here, not all; method: immunoSEQ multiplex PCR. Altogether under 110,000 clones are present, 55% to 70% being singletons, with the ten largest covering approximately 16%. The chain recombines TRBV6-1 with TRBJ2-2; D ambiguous. The sample was CD8+ T cells sorted from blood, taken at roughly week 58, from a patient treated with tofacitinib. The sequence was obtained from a human donor with alopecia areata. The CDR3 DNA follows: TGTGCCACCCTTGGTACGAACACCGGGGAGCTGTTTTTT. Translation: CATLGTNTGELFF.